This T cell receptor beta chain emerged from a study of cytotoxic CD8 clonotypes in ibrutinib-treated CLL. Turning to the study itself: Among responders, around 24 were partial and 2 complete; after median roughly 70 months, around 14 stayed remitted and 12 progressed. Findings and caveats of the study: Starting clonality was above that of age-matched healthy donors and tracked circulating CD8+ T-cell counts. Few clonotypes were public, and these shrank or held steady under treatment.

To note about this clone: Its antigen is still unknown.

Using immunoSEQ multiplex PCR, the repertoire was profiled, and TCRdb retains in-frame clones only, with some absent. The sample lists approximately 13,000 clones; roughly 70% were seen once. TCR beta library input comprised roughly 1.8 micrograms of genomic DNA from cryopreserved PBMCs. Germline CDR1 reads WNHNN; CDR2 reads SYGVQD (reference sequence). Trimming took off 5 bases at V and 2 bases at J, with 13 bases between the two ends. This CDR3 is 14 amino acids long. V is TRBV10-1 and J is TRBJ2-7; D could derive from TRBD1 or TRBD2 (6 bases each). The source of this sequence is a human donor with chronic lymphocytic leukemia. Sequencing was performed on PBMCs, taken before ibrutinib treatment. Written as DNA, the CDR3 is TGCGCCAGCAGTCCAACTAGGGGGGCCTACGAGCAGTACTTC. Its translation is CASSPTRGAYEQYF.